One sample yielded the 27 T cell receptor beta chains listed below, sequenced in a study of cytomegalovirus exposure and HLA in healthy donors. PCR amplification relied on 60 Vbeta primers (plus 13 Jbeta primers). Some clones are missing from TCRdb's copy, which holds only in-frame ones; the method was immunoSEQ multiplex PCR. The repertoire holds about 160,000 clones, roughly four fifths seen once, with less than 3% in the top ten. Sequencing input: PBMCs. These receptors were taken from a female donor in good health and CMV-seronegative.

The genes are TRBV19 and TRBJ1-5, with D tentatively TRBD1 (5 bases). This CDR3 spans 14 amino acids. Trimming stripped 8 bases from V and 3 bases from J, with 14 bases between. The germline CDR1 and CDR2 sequences are LNHDA and SQIVND (reference sequence). In DNA form, the CDR3 reads TGTGCCAGTGGAGCCCGACAGATCAATCAGCCCCAGCATTTT. This gives the protein CASGARQINQPQHF.

This chain uses TRBV7-9 with TRBJ1-2; 7 bases line up with TRBD1. V was pared by 4 bases and J by 4 bases, with 15 bases of the junction left unmatched. The CDR3 is 17 residues long. The germline V gene has CDR1 SEHNR and CDR2 FQNEAQ (reference sequence). CDR3 sequence reads: CASSYPAGTDYPYGYTF. Here the CDR3 DNA reads TGTGCCAGCAGCTACCCGGCCGGGACAGATTACCCCTATGGCTACACCTTC.

This chain uses TRBV15 with TRBJ2-7; 7 bases are a match to TRBD1. CDR3 length: 15 residues. Germline assignment: CDR1 LNHNV and CDR2 YYDKDF (reference sequence). V shed 2 bases and J 0 bases; nucleotides not matched to a gene: 4. The CDR3 loop reads CATSRTQGDSYEQYF. CDR3 nucleotide sequence: TGTGCCACCAGCAGAACGCAGGGGGACTCCTACGAGCAGTACTTC.

The chain combines TRBV28 with TRBJ2-3, with D hard to call. Trimming removed 5 bases at V and 1 base at J, with 13 bases between. CDR3 size: 15 residues. Germline V gene sequence: CDR1 MDHEN, CDR2 SYDVKM. Here the CDR3 reads CASSQPSVGTDTQYF. The DNA of the CDR3 is TGTGCCAGCAGTCAACCTTCGGTGGGCACAGATACGCAGTATTTT.

The chain uses TRBV7-2 and TRBJ2-3; 8 positions agree with TRBD2. This CDR3 is built from 16 residues. In germline, CDR1 is SGHTA, CDR2 FQGNSA. After removal of 1 base from V and 5 bases from J, the junction contained 8 bases not matched to a gene. CDR3 sequence: CASSLGSGSGVDTQYF. DNA of the CDR3: TGTGCCAGCAGCTTAGGAAGCGGGAGCGGGGTAGATACGCAGTATTTT.

The table lists this clone with a few counts. The rearrangement joins TRBV11-1 to TRBJ2-7; 8 bases match TRBD1. Germline CDR1 reads SGHAT; CDR2 reads FQDESV (reference sequence). The trim removed 5 bases at V and 0 bases at J, leaving 6 bases unmatched. CDR3 length equals 15 residues. The DNA of the CDR3 is TGTGCCAGCAGCCCAAAGACAGGGGCCTCCTACGAGCAGTACTTC. As protein: CASSPKTGASYEQYF. Drawing the rest from reference TRBV11-1 and TRBJ2-7, the complete variable domain is EAEVAQSPRYKITEKSQAVAFWCDPISGHATLYWYRQILGQGPELLVQFQDESVVDDSQLPKDRFSAERLKGVDSTLKIQPAELGDSAMYLCASSPKTGASYEQYFGPGTRLTVT.

The rearrangement joins TRBV11-3 to TRBJ2-3; the D gene is possibly TRBD1 (6 bases). The CDR3 is made up of 15 amino acids. CDR1 is SGHNT and CDR2 is YENEEA in the germline V gene. Trimming removed 1 base from V and 2 bases from J, with 10 bases in between. CDR3 nucleotide sequence: TGTGCCAGCAGCTTAGGGGGGCTGTACACAGATACGCAGTATTTT. This translates into CASSLGGLYTDTQYF.

This clone was found once. The chain joins TRBV12-5 to TRBJ1-5; D might be TRBD1 (5 bases). From germline, CDR1 is LGHNT and CDR2 FRNRAP. The CDR3 runs 12 residues. Trimming took off 6 bases at V and 2 bases at J, with 5 bases between the two ends. The CDR3 nucleotides are TGTGCTAGTGGAGGGGGCAATCAGCCCCAGCATTTT. Its protein product is CASGGGNQPQHF. Full variable domain (remainder filled in from reference TRBV12-5 and TRBJ1-5): DARVTQTPRHKVTEMGQEVTMRCQPILGHNTVFWYRQTMMQGLELLAYFRNRAPLDDSGMPKDRFSAEMPDATLATLKIQPSEPRDSAVYFCASGGGNQPQHFGDGTRLSIL.

This chain joins TRBV6-1 and TRBJ1-1; 11 nucleotides line up with TRBD1. After removal of 4 bases from V and 5 bases from J, the junction contained 3 bases not matched to a gene. Germline CDR1 MNHNS, CDR2 SASEGT. The CDR3 totals 14 residues. CDR3 DNA: TGTGCCAGCAGTGCCGGACAGGGGGCGACTGAAGCTTTCTTT. As protein: CASSAGQGATEAFF.

Points on this clone: This specimen includes other DNA sequences encoding the same CDR3. The chain has TRBV20-1 and TRBJ2-7; D is undetermined. This CDR3 is built from 11 residues. Trimming removed 1 base from V and 4 bases from J, with 5 bases in between. Germline-derived CDR1 and CDR2 are DFQATT and SNEGSKA (reference sequence). The CDR3 DNA follows: TGCAGTGCTAGAGGGCAGTACGAGCAGTACTTC. Protein sequence: CSARGQYEQYF.

The chain joins TRBV30 to TRBJ2-7; D may be TRBD1 (5 bases). Trimming took off 3 bases at V and 2 bases at J, with 8 bases between the two ends. The CDR3 extends over 12 amino acids. Germline values: CDR1 GTSNPN, CDR2 SVGIG (reference sequence). The CDR3 coding sequence is TGTGCCTGGAGCAGACAGACCTACGAGCAGTACTTC. Translation gives CAWSRQTYEQYF.

The DNA for the CDR3 is TGTGCCAGCAGCCCCCAGGGGGCTATGAACACCGGGGAGCTGTTTTTT. Amino acid sequence: CASSPQGAMNTGELFF. The gene calls are TRBV7-8 and TRBJ2-2; 8 bases line up with TRBD1. The germline gives CDR1 SGHVS, CDR2 FQNEAQ. V lost 5 bases and J lost 1; bases outside the gene matches: 6. The CDR3 is 16 amino acids.

The rearrangement uses TRBV29-1 and TRBJ2-7; D is ambiguous. The CDR3 consists of 12 residues. The V end was cut by 4 bases, the J end by 1 base, with 8 bases between. Per germline, CDR1 SQVTM and CDR2 ANQGSEA. CDR3 protein: CSVVVRSYEQYF. For the CDR3, the DNA is TGCAGCGTTGTAGTCAGGTCCTACGAGCAGTACTTC.

This clone was counted between two and nine times. This sequence joins TRBV6-1 and TRBJ2-1, with 7 bases lining up with TRBD1. Germline V gives CDR1 MNHNS, CDR2 SASEGT. The CDR3 is made up of 14 amino acids. With 6 bases clipped from V and 1 base from J, the junction kept 3 bases outside the gene matches. CDR3 nucleotides: TGTGCCAGCAGGCGACAGGGATCCTACAATGAGCAGTTCTTC. Translated: CASRRQGSYNEQFF.

Only one count was recorded for this clone. The chain combines TRBV9 with TRBJ2-3; maybe TRBD2 (6 bases). The germline gives CDR1 SGDLS, CDR2 YYNGEE. This CDR3 region has 14 residues. The V end lost 3 bases, the J end lost 5 bases, and 13 bases lay between the germline ends. This CDR3 reads CASSGSSGGDTQYF. The CDR3 DNA follows: TGTGCCAGCAGCGGTAGTAGCGGAGGAGATACGCAGTATTTT.

The sample holds a few counts of this clone. This rearrangement joins TRBV5-1 to TRBJ2-2; 9 positions match TRBD2. The germline V gene encodes CDR1 SGHRS and CDR2 YFSETQ. There are 16 residues in the CDR3. V trimming: 4 bases; J trimming: 1 base; junction bases outside the gene matches: 5. CDR3 nucleotides: TGCGCCAGCAGCCATAGCGGGGGCCAGAACACCGGGGAGCTGTTTTTT. As protein: CASSHSGGQNTGELFF.

The rearrangement links TRBV7-9 to TRBJ1-1; 9 bases are a match to TRBD1. The germline gives CDR1 SEHNR, CDR2 FQNEAQ (reference sequence). The CDR3 runs 14 residues. The junction had 7 bases not matched to a gene; V was cut back by 3 bases and J by 8 bases. The CDR3 loop is CASSFAGQGPEAFF. In DNA, the CDR3 is TGTGCCAGCAGCTTCGCGGGACAGGGCCCAGAAGCTTTCTTT.

The chain uses TRBV18 and TRBJ1-2; 7 bases fit TRBD1. V lost 6 bases and J lost 7; bases outside the gene matches: 5. Germline V CDR1 and CDR2: KGHSH, LQKENI. The CDR3 contains 12 residues. DNA of the CDR3: TGTGCCAGCTCGCCGGGACAGCTTGGCTACACCTTC. This sequence encodes CASSPGQLGYTF.

J is TRBJ2-3 and V is TRBV19; possibly TRBD1 for D (5 bases). V shed 9 bases and J shed 1 base, with 8 bases lying between them. CDR3 length: 12 residues. Germline V lookup: CDR1 LNHDA, CDR2 SQIVND (reference sequence). As DNA, the CDR3 is TGTGCCAGGATAGGGGGCACAGATACGCAGTATTTT. Translated, it gives CARIGGTDTQYF.

This sequence joins TRBV4-2 and TRBJ2-1; 8 positions match TRBD1. The CDR3 is 17 amino acids. The V and J ends lost 0 bases and 3 bases, in that order; junction bases with no gene match: 7. The V gene's germline CDR1 is LGHNA and CDR2 YNFKEQ. The DNA for the CDR3 is TGTGCCAGCAGCCAAGAAGGAGGACAGGGTGGCTACAATGAGCAGTTCTTC. Residues: CASSQEGGQGGYNEQFF.

V usage is TRBV11-2 and J usage is TRBJ1-1; 8 positions match TRBD1. Germline CDR1 reads SGHAT; CDR2 reads FQNNGV. The CDR3 contains 14 residues. Trimming took 5 bases from V and 5 from J; bases not matched to a gene: 7. CDR3 nucleotides: TGTGCCAGCAGCCTAGTTGGACAGGGAACTGAAGCTTTCTTT. Translating it yields CASSLVGQGTEAFF.

In its sample, this clone was seen once. This sequence joins TRBV4-3 and TRBJ2-1; the match to TRBD2 covers 9 bases. The germline CDR1 and CDR2 sequences are LGHNA and YSLEER. V lost 0 bases to trimming and J lost 12 bases; unmatched junction nucleotides: 9. The CDR3 has 15 amino acids. Here the CDR3 DNA reads TGCGCCAGCAGCCAAGAGCGGGGGGGCCTCACAGGGCAGTTCTTC. Its translation: CASSQERGGLTGQFF.

The chain recombines TRBV18 with TRBJ1-2; 7 nucleotides match TRBD1. This CDR3 region has 14 residues. Germline CDR1 KGHSH, CDR2 LQKENI. J lost 4 bases, V lost 2 bases, and 4 bases had no gene match. Here the CDR3 reads CASSPGTAPYGYTF. The CDR3 DNA sequence: TGTGCCAGCTCACCAGGGACAGCTCCCTATGGCTACACCTTC.

The rearrangement uses TRBV9 and TRBJ2-3; perhaps TRBD2 as D (6 bases). The V end was cut by 3 bases, the J end by 5 bases, with 16 bases between. This CDR3 spans 15 amino acids. The V gene's germline CDR1 is SGDLS and CDR2 YYNGEE. CDR3 residues: CASSGGGTPGDTQYF. The DNA for the CDR3 is TGTGCCAGCAGCGGAGGAGGGACTCCCGGAGATACGCAGTATTTT.

The chain joins TRBV19 to TRBJ2-7, with D perhaps TRBD1 (5 bases). The germline CDR1 and CDR2 sequences are LNHDA and SQIVND (reference sequence). The CDR3 is 15 amino acids. V was clipped by 6 bases and J by 4 bases, with 19 bases between them. The CDR3 nucleotides are TGTGCCAGTAGGCCTACTGGGTCAGGGTCGTACGAGCAGTACTTC. Protein product: CASRPTGSGSYEQYF.

The rearrangement links TRBV7-3 to TRBJ2-3; TRBD1 might be the D (7 bases). V was cut by 5 bases and J by 4 bases, with 13 bases left in between. CDR3 length equals 14 residues. Germline V lookup: CDR1 SGHTA, CDR2 FQGTGA. The CDR3 region has the DNA TGTGCCAGCAGCCCCAGGGGGGAAGCAGATACGCAGTATTTT. This translates into CASSPRGEADTQYF.

This clone came up a few times. This sequence joins TRBV7-8 and TRBJ1-1; D gene ambiguous. Germline-derived CDR1 and CDR2 are SGHVS and FQNEAQ. The CDR3 length is 11 residues. V was trimmed by 5 bases and J by 11 bases, leaving 12 bases between them. CDR3 bases: TGTGCCAGCAGCCTAACCCGCCTGGCTTTCTTT. The encoded protein is CASSLTRLAFF. The variable domain in full, completed from reference TRBV7-8 and TRBJ1-1, reads GAGVSQSPRYKVAKRGQDVALRCDPISGHVSLFWYQQALGQGPEFLTYFQNEAQLDKSGLPSDRFFAERPEGSVSTLKIQRTQQEDSAVYLCASSLTRLAFFGQGTRLTVV.